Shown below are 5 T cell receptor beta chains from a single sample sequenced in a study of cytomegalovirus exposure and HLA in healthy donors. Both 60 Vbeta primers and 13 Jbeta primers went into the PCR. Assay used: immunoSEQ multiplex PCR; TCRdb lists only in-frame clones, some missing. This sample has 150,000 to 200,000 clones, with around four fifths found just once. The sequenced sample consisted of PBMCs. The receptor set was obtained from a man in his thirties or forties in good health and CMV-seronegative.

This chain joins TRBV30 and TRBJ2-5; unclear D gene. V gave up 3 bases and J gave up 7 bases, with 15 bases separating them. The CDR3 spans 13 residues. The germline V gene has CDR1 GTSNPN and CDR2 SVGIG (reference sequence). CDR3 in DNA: TGTGCCTGGAGAGGCAGCGAATTTGCGACCCAGTACTTC. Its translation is CAWRGSEFATQYF.

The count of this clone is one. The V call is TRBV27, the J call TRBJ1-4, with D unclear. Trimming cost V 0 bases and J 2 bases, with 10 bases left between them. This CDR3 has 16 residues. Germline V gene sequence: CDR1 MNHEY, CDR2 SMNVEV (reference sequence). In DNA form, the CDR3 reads TGTGCCAGCAGTTTATCGAGCGGCACCACTAATGAAAAACTGTTTTTT. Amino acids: CASSLSSGTTNEKLFF.

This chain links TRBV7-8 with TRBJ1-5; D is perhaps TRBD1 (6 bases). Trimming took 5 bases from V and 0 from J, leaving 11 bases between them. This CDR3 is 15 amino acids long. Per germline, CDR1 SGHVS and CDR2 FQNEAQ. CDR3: CASSRTVYSNQPQHF. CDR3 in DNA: TGTGCCAGCAGCCGGACAGTGTATAGCAATCAGCCCCAGCATTTT.

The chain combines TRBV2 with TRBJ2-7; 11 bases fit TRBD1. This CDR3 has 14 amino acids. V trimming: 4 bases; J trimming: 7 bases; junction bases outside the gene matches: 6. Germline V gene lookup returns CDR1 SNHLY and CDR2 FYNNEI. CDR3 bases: TGTGCCAGCAGTGGGAGGACAGGGGGCGAAGAGCAGTACTTC. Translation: CASSGRTGGEEQYF.

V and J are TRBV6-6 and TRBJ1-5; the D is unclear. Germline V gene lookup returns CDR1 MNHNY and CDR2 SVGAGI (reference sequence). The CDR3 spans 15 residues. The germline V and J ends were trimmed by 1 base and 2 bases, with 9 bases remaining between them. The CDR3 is CASSYFGQGNQPQHF. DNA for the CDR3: TGTGCCAGCAGTTACTTTGGCCAAGGCAATCAGCCCCAGCATTTT.